These 12 T cell receptor beta chains were sequenced from one sample in a study of cytomegalovirus exposure and HLA in healthy donors. Vbeta (60) and Jbeta (13) primers were used in the PCR. The assay was immunoSEQ multiplex PCR, and TCRdb's table has in-frame clones only and misses some. The sample table includes approximately 52,000 clones. Sample: PBMCs. These receptors were collected from a woman aged 55-70 years in good health and CMV-seropositive.

A word on this clone: Its ends do not fully match the called genes, so a read error is possible. This chain uses TRBV4-1 with TRBJ2-1; D may be TRBD2 (6 bases). The CDR3 spans 13 residues. Germline CDR1 reads MGHRA; CDR2 reads YSYEKL. The CDR3 sequence is CAGSRDGEAGQFF. The CDR3 DNA sequence: TGCGCCGGCAGCCGCGATGGGGAGGCGGGGCAGTTCTTC.

The rearrangement links TRBV7-8 to TRBJ1-1, with D hard to call. CDR1 and CDR2 from the germline V gene are SGHVS and FQNEAQ. The CDR3 spans 13 residues. Trimming removed 3 bases at V and 6 bases at J, with 11 bases between. CDR3 DNA sequence: TGTGCCAGCAGCTTTAGTCGTATCGCTGAAGCTTTCTTT. Its protein product is CASSFSRIAEAFF.

In DNA form, the CDR3 reads TGTGCCAGCAGCTTATCTGGACAGGGAGATGCTGGCTACACCTTC. This gives the protein CASSLSGQGDAGYTF. This chain uses TRBV11-2 with TRBJ1-2; 8 nucleotides align to TRBD1. The CDR3 has 15 residues. After removal of 2 bases from V and 7 bases from J, the junction contained 9 bases not matched to a gene. Looked up from germline, CDR1 is SGHAT and CDR2 is FQNNGV.

The chain recombines TRBV28 with TRBJ2-7; TRBD2 matches 7 bases. In germline, CDR1 is MDHEN, CDR2 SYDVKM. This CDR3 region has 13 residues. Trimming cost V 6 bases and J 6 bases; bases outside gene matches: 8. This CDR3 reads CASSGGTLGEQYF. CDR3 nucleotides: TGTGCCAGCAGCGGGGGGACTTTGGGCGAGCAGTACTTC. The variable domain in full, with the rest retrieved from reference TRBV28 and TRBJ2-7, is DVKVTQSSRYLVKRTGEKVFLECVQDMDHENMFWYRQDPGLGLRLIYFSYDVKMKEKGDIPEGYSVSREKKERFSLILESASTNQTSMYLCASSGGTLGEQYFGPGTRLTVT.

The chain couples TRBV11-2 to TRBJ2-5, with 8 positions matching TRBD2. V shed 2 bases and J 5 bases; nucleotides not matched to a gene: 7. Germline CDR1 is SGHAT and CDR2 is FQNNGV. The CDR3 spans 15 residues. The CDR3: CASSLNGGAGETQYF. Here the CDR3 DNA reads TGTGCCAGCAGCTTAAACGGGGGGGCCGGCGAGACCCAGTACTTC.

The DNA of the CDR3 is TGCAGCGCAAGGACAGGGCAAGCGGATGGCTACACCTTC. It is translated as CSARTGQADGYTF. The rearrangement links TRBV29-1 to TRBJ1-2; 8 nucleotides align to TRBD1. The V and J ends lost 7 bases and 6 bases, in that order; junction bases with no gene match: 10. The CDR3 is 13 amino acids. CDR1 is SQVTM and CDR2 is ANQGSEA in the germline V gene.

The genes are TRBV6-6 and TRBJ1-5, with a weak D call TRBD1 (5 bases). CDR1 is MNHNY, CDR2 SVGAGI, per germline (reference sequence). CDR3 length: 15 residues. The V and J ends lost 2 bases and 5 bases respectively, with 13 bases between them. CDR3 coding DNA: TGTGCCAGCAGTTACGCGGGGCGCTTTGATCAGCCCCAGCATTTT. Translating gives CASSYAGRFDQPQHF.

The chain joins TRBV6-1 to TRBJ2-6; no definite D call. V was pared by 7 bases and J by 4 bases, with 14 bases between. The CDR3 length is 15 residues. CDR1 and CDR2 (germline): MNHNS, SASEGT. CDR3 DNA sequence: TGTGCCAGCAATACTGTTGGGCCCGGGGCCAACGTCCTGACTTTC. Its protein product is CASNTVGPGANVLTF.

This sequence joins TRBV11-2 and TRBJ1-5; the match to TRBD1 covers 7 bases. The CDR3 is 16 residues long. With V trimmed by 5 bases and J by 6 bases, 13 bases remained unmatched. Germline V CDR1 and CDR2: SGHAT, FQNNGV. The CDR3 reads CASSPGTDRLGQPQHF. CDR3 coding DNA: TGTGCCAGCAGCCCCGGGACGGACAGGTTAGGTCAGCCCCAGCATTTT.

This chain joins TRBV5-4 and TRBJ1-1; TRBD1 matches at 8 bases. This CDR3 is built from 17 residues. CDR1 is SGHNT and CDR2 is YYREEE in the germline V gene (reference sequence). J gave up 3 bases and V 1 base, and 11 bases lay outside the gene matches. In nucleotides, the CDR3 is TGTGCCAGCAGCTTGAGGCAGGGGGCGCTTTCTGACACTGAAGCTTTCTTT. This sequence encodes CASSLRQGALSDTEAFF.

V gene TRBV6-6 combines with J gene TRBJ2-7; a weak D match, TRBD2 (6 bases). Trimming removed 0 bases from V and 3 bases from J, with 9 bases in between. This CDR3 is built from 14 residues. Per the germline V gene, CDR1 is MNHNY and CDR2 is SVGAGI (reference sequence). As DNA, the CDR3 is TGTGCCAGCAGTTACTCGGAGGGGAACTACGAGCAGTACTTC. Encoded protein: CASSYSEGNYEQYF.

This chain joins TRBV4-1 and TRBJ2-1; 8 bases are a match to TRBD2. The CDR3 length is 15 residues. Trimming took 4 bases from V and 3 from J; bases not matched to a gene: 5. The V gene's germline CDR1 is MGHRA and CDR2 YSYEKL. CDR3 amino acids: CASSLGLGNYNEQFF. CDR3 DNA: TGCGCCAGCAGCCTGGGACTAGGAAACTACAATGAGCAGTTCTTC.